These 2 T cell receptor beta chains were sequenced from one sample in a study of patients and donors after allogeneic stem cell transplantation. MiXCR, applied by TCRdb to the RT-PCR reads, yields one record per CDR3 protein. Counted here are 40,000 to 45,000 distinct CDR3 sequences, roughly 30% occurring once; the ten biggest clones make up about 78%. Sequencing was done on a sample of blood, either unsorted or a sorted T cell fraction (not recorded which). These receptors were obtained from a human donor who was either an allogeneic HSCT recipient or a stem cell or donor lymphocyte infusion donor (not recorded which). It is not recorded whose cells these are; they may come from a transplant donor.

V gene TRBV3-1 combines with J gene TRBJ2-1; D gene ambiguous. V lost 4 bases and J 4 bases, leaving 8 bases between the germline ends. Germline-derived CDR1 and CDR2 are LGHDT and YNNKEL (reference sequence). The CDR3 has 13 residues. The CDR3 nucleotides read TGTGCCAGCAGCCCAATAGGTTACAATGAGCAGTTCTTC. It specifies CASSPIGYNEQFF.

About this clonotype itself: Sequence at one end of the junction differs from germline and may be a read error. The chain recombines TRBV12-3 or TRBV12-4 with TRBJ1-1; D gene ambiguous. The CDR3 is 16 amino acids. The CDR3 loop is CASSLTLHRGIPEAYF. The CDR3 region has the DNA TGTGCCAGCAGTTTAACCCTCCACAGAGGTATCCCTGAAGCTTACTTT.